This is a list of T cell receptor beta chains from one sample in a study of cytomegalovirus exposure and HLA in healthy donors. The table came from immunoSEQ multiplex PCR; TCRdb's copy has only in-frame clones and leaves some out. The sample lists roughly 230,000 clones; approximately 81% were seen once. The sequencing input was PBMCs. The receptors were sampled from a girl aged 2 to 10 in good health and CMV-seronegative. The CDR3 runs from the conserved cysteine through the conserved F or W.

CDR3 | J | V | length
CASSRSGGYWYAEAFF | TRBJ1-1 | TRBV27 | 16
CASSLLDTNTEAFF | TRBJ1-1 | TRBV7-9 | 14
CASSLLGAKAFF | TRBJ1-1 | TRBV11-2 | 12
CASSIETVNTEAFF | TRBJ1-1 | TRBV19 | 14
CASSLTSGTGVAGELFF | TRBJ2-2 | TRBV4-1 | 17
CASSLGGTRSSGNTIYF | TRBJ1-3 | TRBV7-3 | 17
CSSSPPRDRGTEAFF | TRBJ1-1 | TRBV7-9 | 15
CASSTQGEETQYF | TRBJ2-5 | TRBV25-1 | 13
CASSAIREQYF | TRBJ2-7 | TRBV6-1 | 11
CASSDLKLTGELFF | TRBJ2-2 | TRBV6-1 | 14
CASSLGRSGRLQETQYF | TRBJ2-5 | TRBV7-9 | 17
CASSLGLADYNEQFF | TRBJ2-1 | TRBV5-6 | 15
CASSPDRQGRAFF | TRBJ1-1 | TRBV18 | 13
CASSVGQGGDTQYF | TRBJ2-3 | TRBV9 | 14
CASSLATNTDTQYF | TRBJ2-3 | TRBV5-4 | 14
CASSLPDRAIRHGAFF | TRBJ1-1 | TRBV13 | 16
CASSLDRGSYEQYF | TRBJ2-7 | TRBV5-4 | 14
CASRPARSYQETQYF | TRBJ2-5 | TRBV19 | 15
CASGLDSTGELFF | TRBJ2-2 | TRBV12-5 | 13
CASSPWTGQETQYF | TRBJ2-5 | TRBV5-6 | 14
CASSQDPGTGGRETQYF | TRBJ2-5 | TRBV14 | 17
CASSLKGAGTEAFF | TRBJ1-1 | TRBV7-8 | 14
CASSGTEVTEAFF | TRBJ1-1 | TRBV10-1 | 13
CASSMGRSIYNEQFF | TRBJ2-1 | TRBV19 | 15
CASSRDTNQPQHF | TRBJ1-5 | TRBV19 | 13
CASSPSPESNQPQHF | TRBJ1-5 | TRBV18 | 15
CASSQETGWETQYF | TRBJ2-5 | TRBV4-1 | 14
CSVYRALTTGYGYTF | TRBJ1-2 | TRBV29-1 | 15
CAWSNLLIAGVVYEQYF | TRBJ2-7 | TRBV30 | 17
CASSAGQGRDGYTF | TRBJ1-2 | TRBV9 | 14
CASSLGAGRRLQPQHF | TRBJ1-5 | TRBV5-6 | 16
CASSPGTSGSYYEQYF | TRBJ2-7 | TRBV7-9 | 16
CASSAQGGKGHDYIF | TRBJ1-2 | TRBV9 | 15
CASSPREGPNTEAFF | TRBJ1-1 | TRBV4-2 | 15
CASSPLTTGKETQYF | TRBJ2-5 | TRBV14 | 15
CASSRTDYYGYTF | TRBJ1-2 | TRBV6-5 | 13
CASSKGVGTDTQYF | TRBJ2-3 | TRBV7-6 | 14
CASSYGTGAVSPLHF | TRBJ1-6 | TRBV6-6 | 15
CASSPGLARADTQYF | TRBJ2-3 | TRBV6-5 | 15
CASTLLAGGPNEQFF | TRBJ2-1 | TRBV5-1 | 15
CASSYGQGNTEAFF | TRBJ1-1 | TRBV6-5 | 14
CASSPHRGTDTEAFF | TRBJ1-1 | TRBV27 | 15
CASSIGGAGGYTF | TRBJ1-2 | TRBV19 | 13
CASSVSTGPEAFF | TRBJ1-1 | TRBV6-5 | 13
CASSFRSSYNSPLHF | TRBJ1-6 | TRBV11-2 | 15